This TCR beta chain was captured in a study of cytomegalovirus exposure and HLA in healthy donors. 13 Jbeta primers and 60 Vbeta primers were used for the PCR. Profiling relied on immunoSEQ multiplex PCR, and the TCRdb table lists in-frame clones only, not all of them. Among 150,000 to 200,000 clones listed, roughly three quarters were seen once. Trimming removed 7 bases at V and 6 bases at J, with 9 bases between. Germline V gives CDR1 SGHAT, CDR2 FQNNGV. This CDR3 region has 11 residues. This chain joins TRBV11-2 and TRBJ1-1; D perhaps matches TRBD1 (5 bases). The sequence derives from a male donor in good health and CMV-seropositive. The material sequenced was PBMCs. The CDR3 sequence is CASTWGAEAFF. The CDR3 DNA reads as TGTGCCAGCACCTGGGGGGCTGAAGCTTTCTTT.